The rows below give T cell receptor beta chains drawn from one sample of a study of T cells in Graves' hyperthyroidism and ophthalmopathy. MiXCR, run by TCRdb on the multiplex PCR reads, gives a single entry per CDR3 protein. The data hold roughly 630,000 distinct CDR3 sequences, with 15% to 19% observed a single time. The sequenced sample consisted of blood. The source of these receptors is a woman under 40 with Graves' hyperthyroidism. CDR3s include the opening cysteine and the closing phenylalanine or tryptophan. The D gene is left open where the match is weak. Clone size, where shown, is once, few, many, or a class for clones that have expanded.

j_call d_call v_call clone_size cdr3_aa cdr3_nt
TRBJ2-6 - TRBV10-3 - CAITLTGSSGANVLTF TGTGCCATCACCTTGACTGGGAGCTCTGGGGCCAACGTCCTGACTTTC
TRBJ2-4 TRBD1 TRBV24-1 few CATSEGRQGAAKNIQYF TGTGCCACCAGTGAGGGACGACAGGGGGCGGCCAAAAACATTCAGTACTTC
TRBJ2-4 - TRBV4-1 - CASSSDRKNIQYF TGCGCCAGCAGCTCCGACAGAAAAAACATTCAGTACTTC
TRBJ1-2 - TRBV9 few CAAIAGPTVNYGYTF TGTGCAGCCATCGCCGGTCCGACTGTGAACTATGGCTACACCTTC
TRBJ1-1 - TRBV4-1 few CASSQEGSTTTAFF TGCGCCAGCAGCCAAGAGGGGAGCACCACCACGGCTTTCTTT
TRBJ1-1 - TRBV30 few CAWSSTEAFF TGTGCCTGGAGTAGTACTGAAGCTTTCTTT
TRBJ1-1 - TRBV27 - CASSKTATNEAFF TGTGCCAGCAGTAAGACAGCAACAAATGAAGCTTTCTTT
TRBJ2-7 TRBD2 TRBV6-1 many CASSEDGGSSYEQYF TGTGCCAGCAGTGAGGATGGCGGGAGCTCCTACGAGCAGTACTTC
TRBJ2-3 - TRBV13 - CASSLRLTDTQYF TGTGCCAGCAGCTTACGTCTCACAGATACGCAGTATTTT
TRBJ2-5 - TRBV11-2 many CASSFPGRETQYF TGTGCCAGCAGCTTCCCGGGAAGAGAGACCCAGTACTTC
TRBJ2-1 - TRBV6-6 - CASSYVIPGKGYNEQFF TGTGCCAGCAGTTACGTTATTCCGGGGAAAGGCTACAATGAGCAGTTCTTC
TRBJ1-1 - TRBV28 - CASSSPGLLTEAFF TGTGCCAGCAGTTCCCCGGGGCTTCTCACTGAAGCTTTCTTT
TRBJ1-5 - TRBV4-1 - CASTQGYRLNQPQHF TGCGCCAGCACCCAGGGGTACAGACTCAATCAGCCCCAGCATTTT
TRBJ2-3 - TRBV7-2 - CASSLGGSVDTQYF TGTGCCAGCAGCTTAGGAGGGTCCGTCGATACGCAGTATTTT
TRBJ2-2 - TRBV10-3 - CAMGAAEGTGELFF TGTGCCATGGGAGCAGCGGAGGGCACCGGGGAGCTGTTTTTT
TRBJ2-2 TRBD1 TRBV6-5 - CASSYSRDSPGELFF TGTGCCAGCAGTTACTCACGGGACAGCCCGGGGGAGCTGTTTTTT
TRBJ2-7 TRBD1 TRBV20-1 - CSAPTGGYEQYF TGCAGTGCCCCGACAGGGGGGTACGAGCAGTACTTC
TRBJ1-1 TRBD1 TRBV28 many CASSTNRGRTEAFF TGTGCCAGCAGTACCAACAGGGGTAGGACTGAAGCTTTCTTT
TRBJ2-1 - TRBV2 - CASSGRGLNEQFF TGTGCCAGCAGTGGGAGGGGCCTCAATGAGCAGTTCTTC
TRBJ2-1 - TRBV5-1 many CASSLDRLGNNEQFF TGCGCCAGCAGCTTGGATCGACTAGGGAACAATGAGCAGTTCTTC
TRBJ2-7 TRBD1 TRBV20-1 many CSAGGQGVSYEQYF TGCAGTGCTGGGGGACAGGGGGTATCCTACGAGCAGTACTTC
TRBJ2-7 TRBD1 TRBV6-2/TRBV6-3 few CASRPGTGEGSEQYF TGTGCCAGCAGGCCCGGGACAGGGGAAGGCAGCGAGCAGTACTTC
TRBJ1-2 TRBD1 TRBV29-1 - CSVGGTGATNYGYTF TGCAGCGTTGGAGGGACAGGCGCGACGAACTATGGCTACACCTTC
TRBJ1-4 - TRBV20-1 many CSAKHATNEKLFF TGCAGTGCTAAACACGCAACTAATGAAAAACTGTTTTTT